These T cell receptor beta chains were read from a single sample in a study of blood T cell repertoires in COVID-19. This table comes from immunoSEQ multiplex PCR, and its TCRdb copy is limited to in-frame clones, with some not included. In the table there are some 97,000 clones, roughly nine tenths of which are singletons. The sequenced sample consisted of peripheral blood. Source of these receptors: a man aged 55 to 69 with acute or convalescent COVID-19. The CDR3 runs from the conserved cysteine through the conserved F or W. Not all rows give a size; the values are once, few, many and, for expanded clones, a class.

v_gene,abundance,j_gene,CDR3aa
TRBV5-1,.,TRBJ2-2,CASSLAGADGELFF
TRBV2,.,TRBJ1-5,CASSLIQGFDQPQHF
TRBV27,once,TRBJ2-7,CASSPRGRYEQYF
TRBV7-9,.,TRBJ1-4,CASSGTGRREKLFF
TRBV4-2,.,TRBJ2-2,CASSQDWHANTGELFF
TRBV6-1,.,TRBJ1-5,CASSEDRVNQPQHF
TRBV27,.,TRBJ1-5,CASSLTVGQNQPQHF
TRBV2,.,TRBJ1-6,CASSEVEGLWVSLHF
TRBV20-1,.,TRBJ2-3,CSAGLADTQYF
TRBV5-1,once,TRBJ2-1,CASSPLAGLSYNEQFF
TRBV5-6,once,TRBJ1-2,CASSLTGDYGYTF
TRBV10-1,.,TRBJ2-3,CASSEGGSGTDTQYF
TRBV6-1,.,TRBJ2-2,CASSERGGSVLTGELFF
TRBV5-1,.,TRBJ2-7,CASSQTRRGSYEQYF
TRBV19,.,TRBJ1-1,CASSIVSGGEAFF